These T cell receptor beta chains were read from a single sample in a study of blood T cell repertoires in COVID-19. The method was immunoSEQ multiplex PCR; TCRdb's version includes in-frame clones alone and lacks a portion of them. The profile shows approximately 83,000 clones, 70% to 90% of them singletons. Sequenced material: peripheral blood. The receptors were sampled from a man in his fifties or sixties with acute or convalescent COVID-19. Both conserved end residues are part of each CDR3. The order of the fields is J gene, D gene, clone size, V gene, CDR3 protein, CDR3 DNA. A D gene is named only where the DNA matches it firmly. Only some rows state a clone size, as once, few, many or a class for expanded clones.

J: TRBJ2-6; D: -; size: -; V: TRBV11-3; CDR3: CASSQNSGANVLTF; DNA: TGTGCCAGCAGCCAGAACTCTGGGGCCAACGTCCTGACTTTC
J: TRBJ1-5; D: -; size: -; V: TRBV2; CDR3: CASSETGYNQPQHF; DNA: TGTGCCAGCAGTGAAACAGGGTACAATCAGCCCCAGCATTTT
J: TRBJ1-2; D: TRBD1; size: -; V: TRBV6-5; CDR3: CASKLHRGPYGYTF; DNA: TGTGCCAGCAAACTTCACAGGGGGCCCTATGGCTACACCTTC
J: TRBJ1-1; D: TRBD1; size: -; V: TRBV18; CDR3: CASSPPGQGLPEKGAFF; DNA: TGTGCCAGCTCACCCCCGGGACAGGGTTTGCCAGAGAAAGGAGCTTTCTTT
J: TRBJ2-1; D: TRBD1; size: -; V: TRBV5-8; CDR3: CASSTGGSAYNEQFF; DNA: TGTGCCAGCAGCACAGGGGGCTCGGCCTACAATGAGCAGTTCTTC
J: TRBJ2-1; D: TRBD2; size: -; V: TRBV9; CDR3: CASSAWEGLNEQFF; DNA: TGTGCCAGCAGCGCGTGGGAGGGCTTGAATGAGCAGTTCTTC
J: TRBJ2-3; D: TRBD2; size: -; V: TRBV10-1; CDR3: CASSESTRSGTNSDTQYF; DNA: TGCGCCAGCAGTGAGTCGACTCGTTCGGGGACTAACAGTGATACGCAGTATTTT
J: TRBJ1-5; D: TRBD1; size: once; V: TRBV18; CDR3: CASSLPGTAPSQPQHF; DNA: TGTGCCAGCTCACTTCCCGGGACAGCTCCTAGCCAGCCCCAGCATTTT
J: TRBJ2-5; D: -; size: few; V: TRBV29-1; CDR3: CSVDGAEETQYF; DNA: TGCAGCGTTGATGGGGCAGAAGAGACCCAGTACTTC
J: TRBJ2-6; D: -; size: -; V: TRBV30; CDR3: CAWGAPSGANVLTF; DNA: TGTGCCTGGGGGGCTCCCTCTGGGGCCAACGTCCTGACTTTC
J: TRBJ1-2; D: TRBD1; size: -; V: TRBV3-1/TRBV3-2; CDR3: CASSRYGQDYGYTF; DNA: TGTGCCAGCAGCCGCTATGGACAGGACTATGGCTACACCTTC
J: TRBJ2-7; D: TRBD1; size: -; V: TRBV3-1/TRBV3-2; CDR3: CASSQGRPGQGIARYYEQYF; DNA: TGTGCCAGCAGCCAAGGGAGGCCGGGACAGGGTATTGCAAGATACTACGAGCAGTACTTC
J: TRBJ2-1; D: TRBD2; size: -; V: TRBV24-1; CDR3: CATSGSGGYNEQFF; DNA: TGTGCCACCAGTGGGAGCGGGGGCTACAATGAGCAGTTCTTC
J: TRBJ1-5; D: -; size: -; V: TRBV7-8; CDR3: CASSLAHGDSNQPQHF; DNA: TGTGCCAGCAGCTTAGCGCACGGGGATAGCAATCAGCCCCAGCATTTT
J: TRBJ2-1; D: -; size: once; V: TRBV5-4; CDR3: CASSFPRGANDPNEQFF; DNA: TGTGCCAGCAGCTTCCCCCGTGGGGCTAACGACCCCAATGAGCAGTTCTTC
J: TRBJ2-7; D: -; size: -; V: TRBV9; CDR3: CASSPQTGPYEQYF; DNA: TGTGCCAGCAGCCCCCAGACAGGACCCTACGAGCAGTACTTC
J: TRBJ1-1; D: TRBD1; size: -; V: TRBV6-2/TRBV6-3; CDR3: CASSFPSGTGRTEAFF; DNA: TGTGCCAGCAGTTTTCCCTCCGGGACAGGGAGGACTGAAGCTTTCTTT
J: TRBJ2-1; D: TRBD2; size: once; V: TRBV7-3; CDR3: CASRSMGGPAYNEQFF; DNA: TGTGCCAGCAGGTCGATGGGAGGGCCGGCATACAATGAGCAGTTCTTC
J: TRBJ2-7; D: -; size: once; V: TRBV14; CDR3: CASSEPGHSYEQYF; DNA: TGTGCCAGCAGCGAACCCGGACACAGCTACGAGCAGTACTTC
J: TRBJ2-5; D: -; size: -; V: TRBV28; CDR3: CASRQGQETQYF; DNA: TGTGCCAGCAGGCAGGGCCAAGAGACCCAGTACTTC